What follows is one TCR beta chain and its context. These data originate in a study of shared clonotypes between healthy human individuals. Turning to the study itself: Ranging from 18 to 49 in age, donors were two women and three men. The plates for each donor numbered three CD4 naive, three CD4 memory, two CD8 naive and one CD8 memory.

The CDR3 consists of 20 residues. Germline lookup yields CDR1 SGHRS and CDR2 YFSETQ. J was trimmed by 7 bases and V by 1 base; bases with no gene match: 16. Sequencing was performed with immunoSEQ multiplex PCR; in TCRdb, only in-frame clones are kept and a portion is missing. The sample lists roughly 590,000 clones, 95% to 96% occurring once. CD45RO-negative cells were positively selected for CCR7, leaving out terminally differentiated effector memory CD45RA+ cells. The healthy adult donors were HIV-negative and reported no recent acute infections or vaccinations. The sequence came from a woman in her 30s in good health. Sequenced sample: naive CD8+ T cells sorted from blood. The genes are TRBV5-1 and TRBJ2-5; TRBD2 aligns across 16 bases. CDR3 coding DNA: TGCGCCAGCAGCTTGCCCCTGGGCAGGAGGGGACTAGCGGGAGGGGGGACCCAGTACTTC. Translating gives CASSLPLGRRGLAGGGTQYF.